This paragraph reports one TCR beta chain. Its antigen is not known. The junction departs from the called germline gene at one end, perhaps through a read error. This sample stems from a study of T cell repertoires in cytomegalovirus infection. Study-level background: Signatures in public TCR beta sequences pointed to both CMV infection and matching HLA type. General study findings and limits: Carriage of CMV together with the relevant HLA was identifiable through cumulative public TCR beta family frequency. HLA-C-restricted CMV-specific TCR beta clonotypes prevailed in the ex vivo response.

TCRdb reprocessed the reads with MiXCR, giving one entry per CDR3 protein. The profile shows approximately 700,000 distinct CDR3 sequences, 35% to 45% of them singletons. Germline V gene lookup returns CDR1 SGHVS and CDR2 FNYEAQ. The CDR3 consists of 13 residues. The chain joins TRBV7-6 to TRBJ1-1; 7 bases are a match to TRBD1. The sequenced sample was PBMCs. The receptor comes from a human donor in good health (CMV status not recorded). Some clones in this sample may be carry-over from other donors' samples. The CDR3 DNA is TGTGCCAGCCCAGCAGGGGGGAACACTGCAGCTTTCTTT. Translation gives CASPAGGNTAAFF.